This T cell receptor (beta chain) was observed in a study of blood T cell repertoires in COVID-19. As for the study in general: Some COVID-19 samples were acute and others convalescent; all came from the United States, Italy and Spain. The cDNA or gDNA used as material had been derived from T cells, B-cell-depleted T cells, or PBMCs.

Germline V gene data show CDR1 as SGHAT and CDR2 as FQDESV (reference sequence). The CDR3 extends over 13 amino acids. V lost 5 bases and J lost 6, with 13 bases in between. As processed by the authors: Nucleated cell number was recorded as an estimate derived from reference gene primer amplification. Clones were sequenced by immunoSEQ multiplex PCR, and TCRdb holds only the in-frame ones, with some missing. V, J and clone size reflect that table, while D and trimming were determined from the DNA. The sample yields roughly 250,000 clones, around three quarters seen once. The J gene is TRBJ2-5, the V gene TRBV11-1; TRBD2 is a possible D gene (5 bases). This TCR came from an elderly woman with acute or convalescent COVID-19. The sample comprised peripheral blood. CDR3 DNA: TGTGCCAGCAGCGTCGTAGAGGGCCAGACCCAGTACTTC. It codes for CASSVVEGQTQYF.